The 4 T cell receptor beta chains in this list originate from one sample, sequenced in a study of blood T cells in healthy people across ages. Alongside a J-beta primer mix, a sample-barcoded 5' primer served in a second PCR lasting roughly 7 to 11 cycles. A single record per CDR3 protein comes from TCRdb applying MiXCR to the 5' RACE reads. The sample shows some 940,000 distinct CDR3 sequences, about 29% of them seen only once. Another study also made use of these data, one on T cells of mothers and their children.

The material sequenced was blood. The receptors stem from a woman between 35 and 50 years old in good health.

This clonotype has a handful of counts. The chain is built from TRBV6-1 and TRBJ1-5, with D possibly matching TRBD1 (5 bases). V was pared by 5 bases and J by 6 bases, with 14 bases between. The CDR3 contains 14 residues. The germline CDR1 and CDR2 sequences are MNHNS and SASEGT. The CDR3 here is CASSQAGTVQPQHF. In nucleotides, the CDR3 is TGTGCCAGCAGTCAGGCAGGGACGGTTCAGCCCCAGCATTTT.

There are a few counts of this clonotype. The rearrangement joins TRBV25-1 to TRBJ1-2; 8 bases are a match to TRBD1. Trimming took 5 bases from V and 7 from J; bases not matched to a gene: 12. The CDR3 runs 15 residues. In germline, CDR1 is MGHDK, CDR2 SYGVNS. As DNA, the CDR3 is TGTGCCAGCAGTTTGACAGGGGCCGCGGGTCTTGGCTACACCTTC. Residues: CASSLTGAAGLGYTF.

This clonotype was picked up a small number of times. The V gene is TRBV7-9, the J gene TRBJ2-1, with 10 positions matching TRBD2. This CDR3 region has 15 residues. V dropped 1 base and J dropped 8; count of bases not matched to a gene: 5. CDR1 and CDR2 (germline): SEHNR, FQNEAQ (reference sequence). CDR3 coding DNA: TGTGCCAGCAGCTTAGTGCTAGCGGGGGACCATGAGCAGTTCTTC. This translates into CASSLVLAGDHEQFF.

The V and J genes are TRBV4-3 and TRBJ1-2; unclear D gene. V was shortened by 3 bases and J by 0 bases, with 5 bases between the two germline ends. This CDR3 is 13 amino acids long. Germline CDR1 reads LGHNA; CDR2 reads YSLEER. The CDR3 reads CASSHGSNYGYTF. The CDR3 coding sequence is TGCGCCAGCAGCCACGGTTCTAACTATGGCTACACCTTC.